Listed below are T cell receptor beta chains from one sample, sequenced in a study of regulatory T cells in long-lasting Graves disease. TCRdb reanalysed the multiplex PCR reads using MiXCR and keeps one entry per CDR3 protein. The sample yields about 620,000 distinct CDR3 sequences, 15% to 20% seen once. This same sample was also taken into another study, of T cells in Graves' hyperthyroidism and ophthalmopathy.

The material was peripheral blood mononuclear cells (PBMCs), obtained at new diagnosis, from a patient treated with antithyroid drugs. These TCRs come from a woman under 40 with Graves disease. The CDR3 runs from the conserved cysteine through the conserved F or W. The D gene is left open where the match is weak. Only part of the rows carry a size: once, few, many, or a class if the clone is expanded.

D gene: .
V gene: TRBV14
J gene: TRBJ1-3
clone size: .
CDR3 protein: CASSQVRGHSGNTIYF
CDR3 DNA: TGTGCCAGCAGCCAAGTCCGGGGGCACTCTGGAAACACCATATATTTT

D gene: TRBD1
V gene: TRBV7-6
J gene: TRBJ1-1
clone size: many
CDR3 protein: CASSYLQGSTEAFF
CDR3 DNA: TGTGCCAGCAGCTACCTACAGGGGTCGACTGAAGCTTTCTTT

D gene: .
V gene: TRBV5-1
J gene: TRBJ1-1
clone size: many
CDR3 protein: CASSWDKAEAFF
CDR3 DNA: TGCGCCAGCAGCTGGGACAAGGCTGAAGCTTTCTTT

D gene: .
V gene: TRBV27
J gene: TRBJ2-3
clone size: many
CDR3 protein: CASSPGPAPDTQYF
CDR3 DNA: TGTGCCAGCAGTCCAGGGCCAGCCCCAGATACGCAGTATTTT

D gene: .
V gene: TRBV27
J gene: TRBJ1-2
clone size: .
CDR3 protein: CASSEAGAGKVYGYTF
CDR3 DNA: TGTGCCAGCAGCGAAGCGGGTGCAGGGAAAGTTTATGGCTACACCTTC

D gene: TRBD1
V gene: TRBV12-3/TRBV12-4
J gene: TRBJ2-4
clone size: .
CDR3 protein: CASREGQGGGIQYF
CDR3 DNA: TGTGCCAGCAGGGAGGGACAGGGGGGAGGCATTCAGTACTTC

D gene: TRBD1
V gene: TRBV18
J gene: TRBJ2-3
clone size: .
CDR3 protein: CASSEGATDTQYF
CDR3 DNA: TGTGCCAGTTCTGAGGGGGCAACAGATACGCAGTATTTT

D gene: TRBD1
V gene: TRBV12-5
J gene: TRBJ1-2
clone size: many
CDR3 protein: CASGSGDRGIYGYTF
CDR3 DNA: TGTGCTAGTGGTTCGGGGGACAGGGGGATCTATGGCTACACCTTC

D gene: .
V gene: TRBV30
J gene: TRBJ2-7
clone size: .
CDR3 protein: CAWSGRGARITYEQYF
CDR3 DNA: TGTGCCTGGAGTGGCCGGGGGGCACGGATTACCTACGAGCAGTACTTC

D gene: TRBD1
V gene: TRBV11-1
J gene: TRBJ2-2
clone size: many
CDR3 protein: CASSRDRSAGELFF
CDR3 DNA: TGTGCCAGCAGCCGGGACAGGTCGGCCGGGGAGCTGTTTTTT

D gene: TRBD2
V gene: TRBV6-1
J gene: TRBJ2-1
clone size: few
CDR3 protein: CASSRRTSGYPYNEQFF
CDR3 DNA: TGTGCCAGCAGTCGGCGGACTAGCGGGTACCCCTACAATGAGCAGTTCTTC

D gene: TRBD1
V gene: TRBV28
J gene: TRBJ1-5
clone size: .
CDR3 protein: CASSLGEDRGIGQPQHF
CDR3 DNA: TGTGCCAGCAGTTTAGGGGAGGACAGGGGGATTGGTCAGCCCCAGCATTTT

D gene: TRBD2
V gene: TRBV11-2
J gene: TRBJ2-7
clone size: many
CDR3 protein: CASSFAGRPVDEQYF
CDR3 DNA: TGTGCCAGCAGCTTCGCCGGGAGGCCCGTTGACGAGCAGTACTTC

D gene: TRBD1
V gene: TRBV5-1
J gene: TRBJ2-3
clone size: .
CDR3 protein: CASSHGDRGISTDTQYF
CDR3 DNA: TGCGCCAGCAGCCATGGCGACAGGGGGATTAGCACAGATACGCAGTATTTT

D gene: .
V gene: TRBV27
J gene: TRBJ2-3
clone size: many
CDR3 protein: CASSSVPFADLTDTQYF
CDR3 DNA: TGTGCCAGCAGTTCCGTCCCTTTCGCTGATCTTACGGATACGCAGTATTTT

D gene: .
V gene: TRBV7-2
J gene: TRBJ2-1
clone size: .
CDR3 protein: CASRAARRNEQFF
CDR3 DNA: TGTGCCAGCAGAGCGGCACGGAGGAATGAGCAGTTCTTC

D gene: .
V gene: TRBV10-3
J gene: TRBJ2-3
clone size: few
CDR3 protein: CATARDTDTQDTQYF
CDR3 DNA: TGTGCCACCGCTCGGGACACCGACACCCAAGATACGCAGTATTTT